This T cell receptor beta chain came from a study of cytomegalovirus exposure and HLA in healthy donors. Study-level points and caveats: Several V segments, TRBV6-2 and TRBV6-3 among them, could not be told apart and were dropped.

PCR used 60 Vbeta primers and 13 Jbeta primers. Measured with immunoSEQ multiplex PCR; TCRdb has only the in-frame clones, and not every one. Here the sample spans roughly 200,000 clones, 70% to 80% being singletons. About this clone itself: Its antigen is unidentified.

Trimming took 4 bases from V and 8 from J; bases not matched to a gene: 13. Germline values: CDR1 GTSNPN, CDR2 SVGIG (reference sequence). This CDR3 is built from 15 residues. This clonotype was sampled from a woman aged 55 to 70 in good health and CMV-seropositive. The sequencing input was PBMCs. V is TRBV30 and J is TRBJ2-1, with TRBD2 matching 8 bases. The CDR3 spells CAWTAGGGIQDEQFF. The CDR3 DNA sequence: TGTGCCTGGACCGCGGGCGGGGGGATACAGGATGAGCAGTTCTTC.